The TCR beta chain described here comes from a study of shared clonotypes between healthy human individuals. Study details: The cohort had a couple of women and three men, ages 18 to 49. Overall study results and limits: The sampled material consisted only of blood, and tissue repertoires are likely to differ.

Germline V CDR1 and CDR2: LNHDA, SQIVND (reference sequence). Trimming cost V 3 bases and J 10 bases, with 7 bases left between them. CDR3 length: 11 residues. Running of the assay took place at deep level. The protocol was immunoSEQ multiplex PCR, while the TCRdb copy is restricted to in-frame clones and leaves out a portion. The data contain 950,000 to 1,100,000 clones, around three quarters of them singletons. Concerning this clone: The target antigen is unknown.

Researchers partitioned CD4+ cells into CD45RA+ naive and CD45RA-negative memory subsets. This TCR derives from a man between 18 and 35 years old in good health. Some clones in this sample may be carry-over from other donors' samples. The V gene is TRBV19, the J gene TRBJ2-1; D is uncertain. Sequenced sample: memory CD4+ T cells from PBMCs. Subset defined: CD45RA-negative fraction. CDR3 amino acids: CASSIQREQFF. For the CDR3, the DNA is TGTGCCAGTAGTATCCAGCGCGAGCAGTTCTTC.